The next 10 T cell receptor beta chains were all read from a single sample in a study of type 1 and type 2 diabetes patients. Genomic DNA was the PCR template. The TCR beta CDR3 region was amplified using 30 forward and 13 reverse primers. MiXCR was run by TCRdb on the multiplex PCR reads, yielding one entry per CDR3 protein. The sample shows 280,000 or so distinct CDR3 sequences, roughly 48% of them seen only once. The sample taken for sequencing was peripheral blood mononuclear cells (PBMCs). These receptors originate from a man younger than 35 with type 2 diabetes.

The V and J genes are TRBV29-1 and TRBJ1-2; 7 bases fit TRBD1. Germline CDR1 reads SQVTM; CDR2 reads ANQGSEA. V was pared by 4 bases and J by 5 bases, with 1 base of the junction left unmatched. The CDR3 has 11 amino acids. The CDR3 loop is CSVARGYGYTF. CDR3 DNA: TGCAGCGTTGCCAGGGGGTATGGCTACACCTTC.

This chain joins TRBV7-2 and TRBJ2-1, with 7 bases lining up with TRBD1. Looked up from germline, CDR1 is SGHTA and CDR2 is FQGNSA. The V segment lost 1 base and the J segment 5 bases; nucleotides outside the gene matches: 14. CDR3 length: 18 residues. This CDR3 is CASSLVFTFWGQNNEQFF. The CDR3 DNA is TGTGCCAGCAGCTTAGTCTTTACGTTTTGGGGACAGAACAATGAGCAGTTCTTC.

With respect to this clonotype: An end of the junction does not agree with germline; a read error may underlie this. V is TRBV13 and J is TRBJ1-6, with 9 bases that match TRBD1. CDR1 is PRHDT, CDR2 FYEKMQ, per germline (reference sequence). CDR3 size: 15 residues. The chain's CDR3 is CASSLGTGQNSPLHF. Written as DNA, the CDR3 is TGCGCCAGCAGCCTCGGGACAGGGCAGAATTCACCCCTCCACTTT.

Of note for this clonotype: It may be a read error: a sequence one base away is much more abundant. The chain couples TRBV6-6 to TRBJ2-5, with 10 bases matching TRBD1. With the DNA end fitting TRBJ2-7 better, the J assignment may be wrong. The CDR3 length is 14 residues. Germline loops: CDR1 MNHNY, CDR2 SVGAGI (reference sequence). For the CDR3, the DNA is TGTGCCAGCAGTGAGGGGACAGGGGCCTACGAGCAGTACTTC. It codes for CASSEGTGAYEQYF.

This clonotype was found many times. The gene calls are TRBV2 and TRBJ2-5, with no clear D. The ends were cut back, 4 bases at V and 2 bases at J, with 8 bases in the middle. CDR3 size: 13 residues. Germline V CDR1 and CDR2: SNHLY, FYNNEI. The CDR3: CASSATEQETQYF. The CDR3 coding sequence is TGTGCCAGCAGTGCGACGGAACAAGAGACCCAGTACTTC.

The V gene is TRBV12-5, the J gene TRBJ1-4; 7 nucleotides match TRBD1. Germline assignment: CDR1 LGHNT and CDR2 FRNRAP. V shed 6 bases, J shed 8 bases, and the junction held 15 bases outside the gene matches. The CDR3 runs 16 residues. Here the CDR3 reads CASGLGQLLGGEKLFF. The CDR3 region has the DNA TGTGCTAGTGGCCTGGGACAGCTCCTAGGGGGCGAAAAACTGTTTTTT.

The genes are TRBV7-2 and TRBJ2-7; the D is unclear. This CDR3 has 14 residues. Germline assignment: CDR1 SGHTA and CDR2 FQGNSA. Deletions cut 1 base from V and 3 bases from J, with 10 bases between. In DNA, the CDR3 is TGTGCCAGCAGCTTAGAGGGAAGGAGCTACGAGCAGTACTTC. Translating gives CASSLEGRSYEQYF.

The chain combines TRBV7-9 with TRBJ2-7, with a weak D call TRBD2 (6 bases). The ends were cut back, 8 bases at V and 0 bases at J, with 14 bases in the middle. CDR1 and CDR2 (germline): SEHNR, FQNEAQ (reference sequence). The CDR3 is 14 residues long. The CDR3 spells CASGYRDFSYEQYF. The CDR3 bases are TGTGCCAGCGGATACCGGGACTTCTCCTACGAGCAGTACTTC.

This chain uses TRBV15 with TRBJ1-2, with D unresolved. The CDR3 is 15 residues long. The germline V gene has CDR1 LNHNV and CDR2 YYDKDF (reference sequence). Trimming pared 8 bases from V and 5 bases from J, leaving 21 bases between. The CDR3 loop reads CATSLPPRGKYGYTF. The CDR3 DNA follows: TGTGCCACCTCTCTACCTCCCCGAGGGAAATATGGCTACACCTTC.

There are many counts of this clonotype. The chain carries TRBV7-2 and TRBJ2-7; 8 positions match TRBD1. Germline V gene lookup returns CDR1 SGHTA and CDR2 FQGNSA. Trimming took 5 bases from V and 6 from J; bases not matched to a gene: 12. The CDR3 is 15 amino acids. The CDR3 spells CASSHARGQTGEQYF. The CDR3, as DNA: TGTGCCAGCAGCCACGCCAGGGGGCAGACGGGCGAGCAGTACTTC.